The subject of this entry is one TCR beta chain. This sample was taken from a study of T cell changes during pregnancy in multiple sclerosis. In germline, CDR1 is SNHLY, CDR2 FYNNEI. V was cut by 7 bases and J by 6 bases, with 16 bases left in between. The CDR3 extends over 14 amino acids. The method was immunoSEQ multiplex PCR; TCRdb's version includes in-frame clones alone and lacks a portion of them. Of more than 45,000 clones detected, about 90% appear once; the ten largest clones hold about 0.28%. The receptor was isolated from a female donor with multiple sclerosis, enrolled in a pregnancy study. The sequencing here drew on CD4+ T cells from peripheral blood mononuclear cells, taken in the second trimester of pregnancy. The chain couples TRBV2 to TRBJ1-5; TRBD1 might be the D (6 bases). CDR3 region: CASTPGGASQPQHF. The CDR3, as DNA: TGTGCCAGCACCCCCGGGGGGGCCTCTCAGCCCCAGCATTTT.